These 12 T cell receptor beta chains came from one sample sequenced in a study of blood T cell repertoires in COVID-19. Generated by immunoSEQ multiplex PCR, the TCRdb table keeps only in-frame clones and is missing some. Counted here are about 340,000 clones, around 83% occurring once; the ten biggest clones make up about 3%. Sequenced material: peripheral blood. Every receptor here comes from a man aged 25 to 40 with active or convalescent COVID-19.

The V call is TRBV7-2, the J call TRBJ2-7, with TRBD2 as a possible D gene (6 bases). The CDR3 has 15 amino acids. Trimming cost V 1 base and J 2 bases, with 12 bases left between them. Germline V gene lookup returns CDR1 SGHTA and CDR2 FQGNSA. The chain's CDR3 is CASSLVRGAPYEQYF. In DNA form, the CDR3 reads TGTGCCAGCAGCTTAGTGCGGGGCGCGCCCTACGAGCAGTACTTC. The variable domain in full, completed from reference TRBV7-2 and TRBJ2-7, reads GAGVSQSPSNKVTEKGKDVELRCDPISGHTALYWYRQSLGQGLEFLIYFQGNSAPDKSGLPSDRFSAERTGGSVSTLTIQRTQQEDSAVYLCASSLVRGAPYEQYFGPGTRLTVT.

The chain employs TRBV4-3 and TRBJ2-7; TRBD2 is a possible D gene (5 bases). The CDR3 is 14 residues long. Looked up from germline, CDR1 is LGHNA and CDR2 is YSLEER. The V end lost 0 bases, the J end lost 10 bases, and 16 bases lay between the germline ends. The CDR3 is CASSQDKRAVEQYF. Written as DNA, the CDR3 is TGCGCCAGCAGCCAAGATAAGAGGGCGGTCGAACAGTACTTC.

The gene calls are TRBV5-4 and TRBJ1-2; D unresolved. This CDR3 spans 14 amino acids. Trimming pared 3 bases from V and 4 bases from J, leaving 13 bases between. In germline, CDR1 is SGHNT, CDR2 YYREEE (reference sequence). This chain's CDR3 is CASSYATGSYGYTF. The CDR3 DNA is TGTGCCAGCAGCTACGCAACTGGGAGCTATGGCTACACCTTC.

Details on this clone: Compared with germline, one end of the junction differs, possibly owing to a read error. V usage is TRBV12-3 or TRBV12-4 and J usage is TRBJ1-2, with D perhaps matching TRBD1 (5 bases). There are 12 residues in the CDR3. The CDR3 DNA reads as TGTGCCAGCAGATTAGGGGCGGGTGGCTACACCTTC. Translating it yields CASRLGAGGYTF.

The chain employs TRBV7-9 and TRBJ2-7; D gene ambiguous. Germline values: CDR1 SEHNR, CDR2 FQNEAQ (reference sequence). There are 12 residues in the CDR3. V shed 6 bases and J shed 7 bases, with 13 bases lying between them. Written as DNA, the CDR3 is TGTGCCAGCAGTCACGGTACGTCGGAGCAGTACTTC. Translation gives CASSHGTSEQYF.

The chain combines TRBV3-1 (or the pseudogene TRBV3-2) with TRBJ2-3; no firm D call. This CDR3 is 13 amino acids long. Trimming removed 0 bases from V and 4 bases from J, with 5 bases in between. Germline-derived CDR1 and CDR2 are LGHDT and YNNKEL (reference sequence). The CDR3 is CASSQERADTQYF. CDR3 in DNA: TGTGCCAGCAGCCAAGAGCGTGCAGATACGCAGTATTTT.

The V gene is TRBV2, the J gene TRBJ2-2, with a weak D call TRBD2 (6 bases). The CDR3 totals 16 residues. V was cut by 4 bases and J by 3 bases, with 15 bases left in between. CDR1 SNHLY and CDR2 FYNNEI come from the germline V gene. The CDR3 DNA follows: TGTGCCAGCAGTGGGCTGGCGGGGCGTTACACCGGGGAGCTGTTTTTT. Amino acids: CASSGLAGRYTGELFF. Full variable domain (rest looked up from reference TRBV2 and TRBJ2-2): EPEVTQTPSHQVTQMGQEVILRCVPISNHLYFYWYRQILGQKVEFLVSFYNNEISEKSEIFDDQFSVERPDGSNFTLKIRSTKLEDSAMYFCASSGLAGRYTGELFFGEGSRLTVL.

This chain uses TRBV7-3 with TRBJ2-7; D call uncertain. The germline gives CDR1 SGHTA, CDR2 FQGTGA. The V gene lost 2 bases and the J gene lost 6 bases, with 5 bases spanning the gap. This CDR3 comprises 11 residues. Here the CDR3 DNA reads TGTGCCAGCAGCTTAGGGCGCGAGCAGTACTTC. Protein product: CASSLGREQYF.

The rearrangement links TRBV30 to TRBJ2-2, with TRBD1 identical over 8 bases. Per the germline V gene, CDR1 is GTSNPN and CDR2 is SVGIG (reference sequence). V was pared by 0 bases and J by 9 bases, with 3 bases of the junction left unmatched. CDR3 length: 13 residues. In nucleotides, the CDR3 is TGTGCCTGGAGTGTAGACAGGGGAAGGGAGCTGTTTTTT. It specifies CAWSVDRGRELFF.

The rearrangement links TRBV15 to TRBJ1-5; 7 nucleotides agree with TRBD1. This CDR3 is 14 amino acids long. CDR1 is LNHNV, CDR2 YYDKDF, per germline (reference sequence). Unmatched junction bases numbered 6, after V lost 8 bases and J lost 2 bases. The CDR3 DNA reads TGTGCCACCCGGAGACAGGGTGGCAATCAGCCCCAGCATTTT. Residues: CATRRQGGNQPQHF.

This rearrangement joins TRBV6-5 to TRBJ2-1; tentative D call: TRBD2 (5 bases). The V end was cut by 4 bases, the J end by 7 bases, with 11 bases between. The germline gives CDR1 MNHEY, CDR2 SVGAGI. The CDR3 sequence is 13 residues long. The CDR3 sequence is CASSFHPGNEQFF. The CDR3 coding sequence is TGTGCCAGCAGTTTCCACCCGGGGAATGAGCAGTTCTTC.

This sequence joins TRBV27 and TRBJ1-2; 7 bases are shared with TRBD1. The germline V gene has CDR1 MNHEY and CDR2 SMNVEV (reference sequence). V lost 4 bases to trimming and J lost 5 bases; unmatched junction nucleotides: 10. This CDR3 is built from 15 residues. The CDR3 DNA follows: TGTGCCAGCAGTTGGACAGGTAGAGGAGCTTATGGCTACACCTTC. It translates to CASSWTGRGAYGYTF.